Listed below are T cell receptor beta chains from one sample, sequenced in a study of blood T cell repertoires in COVID-19. The protocol was immunoSEQ multiplex PCR, while the TCRdb copy is restricted to in-frame clones and leaves out a portion. The data contain about 270,000 clones, around 89% of them singletons. Sequencing input: PBMCs or T cells enriched from blood (not recorded which). Source of these receptors: a woman aged 50 to 65 who had recovered from COVID-19. The CDR3 runs from the conserved cysteine through the conserved F or W. The D gene is left open where the match is weak. Clone size is given for some rows only: seen once, a few or many times, or a class if the clone is expanded.

TRBV18	TRBD1	TRBJ1-2	once	CASSPDRGANYGYTF	TGTGCCAGCTCACCAGACAGGGGAGCTAACTATGGCTACACCTTC
TRBV9	TRBD1	TRBJ2-7	.	CASSVGGTGNEQYF	TGTGCCAGCAGCGTAGGGGGGACAGGGAACGAGCAGTACTTC
TRBV24-1	TRBD2	TRBJ2-3	.	CATASGSGSVNTQYF	TGTGCCACCGCCAGCGGTAGCGGGAGTGTAAATACGCAGTATTTT
TRBV2	TRBD1	TRBJ2-2	.	CASSETGGGTGELFF	TGTGCCAGCAGTGAAACAGGGGGTGGCACCGGGGAGCTGTTTTTT
TRBV27	TRBD2	TRBJ2-1	.	CASAFSISGSVFGDEQFF	TGTGCCAGCGCTTTTAGTATTAGCGGGTCCGTGTTTGGAGATGAGCAGTTCTTC
TRBV7-2	TRBD2	TRBJ2-3	.	CASSLALAGVADTQYF	TGTGCCAGCAGCTTAGCGCTAGCGGGAGTTGCAGATACGCAGTATTTT
TRBV7-6	TRBD2	TRBJ2-7	.	CASSLGNSGIYEQYF	TGTGCCAGCAGCTTAGGGAACAGCGGGATCTACGAGCAGTACTTC
TRBV19	.	TRBJ1-4	.	CASIDRRSTNEKLFF	TGTGCCAGTATTGACAGGAGATCAACTAATGAAAAACTGTTTTTT
TRBV3-1/TRBV3-2	TRBD2	TRBJ2-7	.	CASSQDLGSGVVQYF	TGTGCCAGCAGCCAAGATCTTGGTAGCGGGGTAGTGCAGTACTTC
TRBV6-5	.	TRBJ1-6	.	CASRGTGRSPLHF	TGTGCCAGCAGAGGGACTGGTCGCTCACCCCTCCACTTT
TRBV9	TRBD1	TRBJ2-1	.	CASSVRDRVLDEQFF	TGTGCCAGCAGCGTCCGGGACAGGGTTCTTGATGAGCAGTTCTTC
TRBV3-1/TRBV3-2	.	TRBJ1-3	.	CASWGRGPSGNTIYF	TGTGCCAGCTGGGGCAGGGGTCCCTCTGGAAACACCATATATTTT
TRBV7-3	.	TRBJ1-5	.	CASSLSTNQPQHF	TGTGCCAGCAGCTTGAGTACCAATCAGCCCCAGCATTTT
TRBV28	TRBD2	TRBJ2-1	.	CASSLEGLAVNEQFF	TGTGCCAGCAGTTTGGAAGGACTAGCGGTCAATGAGCAGTTCTTC
TRBV6-4	TRBD2	TRBJ2-1	.	CASSKGLAGENEQFF	TGTGCCAGCAGTAAAGGATTAGCGGGAGAAAATGAGCAGTTCTTC
TRBV11-2	TRBD1	TRBJ2-1	.	CASSPRQGTANEQFF	TGTGCCAGCAGCCCTAGGCAGGGGACAGCCAATGAGCAGTTCTTC
TRBV7-2	.	TRBJ1-5	.	CASSPDSSNQPQHF	TGTGCCAGCAGCCCCGACAGCAGCAATCAGCCCCAGCATTTT
TRBV30	.	TRBJ2-7	.	CAWSGLGYEQYF	TGTGCCTGGAGTGGACTTGGGTACGAGCAGTACTTC
TRBV6-1	TRBD1	TRBJ2-1	.	CASSEDRGTYNEQFF	TGTGCCAGCAGTGAGGACAGGGGAACCTACAATGAGCAGTTCTTC
TRBV29-1	.	TRBJ1-2	.	CSGRVNYGYTF	TGCAGCGGCAGGGTAAACTATGGCTACACCTTC
TRBV14	TRBD1	TRBJ1-2	.	CASSSQGALSYGYTF	TGTGCCAGCAGCTCCCAGGGGGCCTTGTCCTATGGCTACACCTTC
TRBV7-2	.	TRBJ2-5	.	CASSLTWQETQYF	TGTGCCAGCAGCTTAACCTGGCAGGAGACCCAGTACTTC
TRBV18	.	TRBJ1-2	.	CASSQGEPNYGYTF	TGTGCCAGCTCACAGGGAGAACCTAACTATGGCTACACCTTC
TRBV3-1/TRBV3-2	.	TRBJ1-3	.	CASSQDRRGVGNTIYF	TGTGCCAGCAGCCAAGATAGGAGGGGCGTTGGAAACACCATATATTTT
TRBV7-8	.	TRBJ1-4	few	CASSPAAIATNEKLFF	TGTGCCAGCAGCCCCGCTGCGATTGCAACTAATGAAAAACTGTTTTTT
TRBV10-3	.	TRBJ1-3	.	CAISGGPLSGNTIYF	TGTGCCATCAGTGGCGGCCCCCTCTCTGGAAACACCATATATTTT
TRBV11-3	TRBD1	TRBJ2-2	.	CASDRGTGELFF	TGTGCCAGCGACAGGGGCACCGGGGAGCTGTTTTTT
TRBV14	.	TRBJ1-2	.	CASSQQGYGYTF	TGTGCCAGCAGCCAGCAGGGGTATGGCTACACCTTC
TRBV21-1	.	TRBJ2-5	few	CASRLAGGPEETQYF	TGTGCCAGCAGATTAGCGGGAGGGCCAGAAGAGACCCAGTACTTC
TRBV2	.	TRBJ2-1	.	CASSQLRGTSNEQFF	TGTGCCAGCAGCCAACTAAGGGGGACAAGCAATGAGCAGTTCTTC
TRBV20-1	TRBD2	TRBJ2-3	.	CSASRLAGVGTDTQYF	TGCAGTGCTAGTAGGCTAGCGGGAGTCGGCACAGATACGCAGTATTTT
TRBV24-1	.	TRBJ2-7	once	CATSVGQGFDEQYF	TGTGCCACCAGTGTCGGGCAGGGGTTCGACGAGCAGTACTTC
TRBV5-5	.	TRBJ2-3	.	CASSFRVGITDTQYF	TGTGCCAGCAGCTTTCGGGTCGGAATCACAGATACGCAGTATTTT
TRBV11-2	.	TRBJ2-3	.	CASSPIEGKYTDTQYF	TGTGCCAGCAGCCCCATCGAGGGCAAATACACAGATACGCAGTATTTT
TRBV7-2	.	TRBJ1-2	.	CASSPRFNQIYGYTF	TGTGCCAGCAGCCCTAGATTCAACCAAATCTATGGCTACACCTTC
TRBV7-6	.	TRBJ1-5	.	CASSRGTVNQPQHF	TGTGCCAGCAGCCGCGGGACGGTAAATCAGCCCCAGCATTTT
TRBV7-9	TRBD1	TRBJ1-6	.	CASSSSGGNSPLHF	TGTGCCAGCAGCTCCTCAGGGGGCAACTCACCCCTCCACTTT
TRBV25-1	.	TRBJ2-5	.	CASSGSDRIQETQYF	TGTGCCAGCAGTGGGTCTGACAGGATCCAAGAGACCCAGTACTTC
TRBV3-1/TRBV3-2	.	TRBJ1-5	.	CASSQDVGGQPQHF	TGTGCCAGCAGCCAAGATGTAGGAGGACAGCCCCAGCATTTT
TRBV3-1/TRBV3-2	.	TRBJ1-4	.	CASSPRGTNEKLFF	TGTGCCAGCAGCCCCAGGGGCACTAATGAAAAACTGTTTTTT
TRBV10-3	.	TRBJ2-2	.	CAISESNVRVIAGELFF	TGTGCCATCAGTGAGTCGAATGTCAGGGTAATCGCCGGGGAGCTGTTTTTT
TRBV18	.	TRBJ1-3	.	CASSPSGAGNTIYF	TGTGCCAGCTCACCATCGGGGGCTGGAAACACCATATATTTT
TRBV7-9	.	TRBJ1-2	.	CASSSPGGNYGYTF	TGTGCCAGCAGCAGCCCGGGGGGAAACTATGGCTACACCTTC
TRBV7-2	.	TRBJ2-5	.	CASSLALAQGETQYF	TGTGCCAGCAGCTTAGCCCTAGCGCAGGGAGAGACCCAGTACTTC
TRBV27	TRBD1	TRBJ2-7	.	CASMRLTGHEQYF	TGTGCCAGCATGCGCCTGACAGGGCACGAGCAGTACTTC
TRBV24-1	TRBD1	TRBJ2-1	.	CATSDQSDRGEQFF	TGTGCCACCAGTGACCAGTCCGACAGGGGTGAGCAGTTCTTC
TRBV28	.	TRBJ2-5	.	CASSPGGYLQETQYF	TGTGCCAGCAGTCCCGGCGGGTACCTCCAAGAGACCCAGTACTTC
TRBV7-9	.	TRBJ1-2	.	CASSTVPTGNYGYTF	TGTGCCAGCAGCACAGTCCCCACAGGGAACTATGGCTACACCTTC
TRBV12-3/TRBV12-4	.	TRBJ2-5	.	CASSLNRRETQYF	TGTGCCAGCAGTTTAAATAGGAGGGAGACCCAGTACTTC
TRBV28	TRBD2	TRBJ2-3	once	CASGTSGPSDTQYF	TGTGCCAGTGGGACTAGCGGTCCTTCAGATACGCAGTATTTT
TRBV6-5	.	TRBJ1-5	.	CASSYRQNQPQHF	TGTGCCAGCAGTTACCGACAGAATCAGCCCCAGCATTTT
TRBV11-2	.	TRBJ2-3	few	CASSLGTGLAVAVDTQYF	TGTGCCAGCAGCTTAGGGACCGGATTAGCGGTGGCAGTTGATACGCAGTATTTT